This TCR beta chain was recorded in a study of CD8+ T cells in alopecia areata. Turning to the study itself: Affected scalp percentage determined the severity score of treated patients.

As for treatment: oral pan-JAK inhibitor, 5-10 mg twice daily. Extracted RNA was reverse transcribed, and the resulting cDNA served as sequencing template. Libraries were prepared by immunoSEQ multiplex PCR; TCRdb keeps only in-frame clonotypes and omits some of them. The profile shows around 190,000 clones, 50% to 75% of them singletons. Sequenced material: CD4+ T cells sorted from blood, taken at week 4, from a patient treated with tofacitinib. The TCR originated in a human donor with alopecia areata.

The CDR3 DNA reads TGTGCCTGGATCCCCCTCGGGGCTGAAGCTTTCTTT. Translation: CAWIPLGAEAFF. The gene calls are TRBV30 and TRBJ1-1; D gene uncertain. The length of the CDR3 is 12 residues. Between the trimmed V and J ends, which lost 4 bases and 6 bases, there was a span of 12 bases. In germline, CDR1 is GTSNPN, CDR2 SVGIG (reference sequence). The whole variable domain, filled in from reference TRBV30 and TRBJ1-1, reads SQTIHQWPATLVQPVGSPLSLECTVEGTSNPNLYWYRQAAGRGLQLLFYSVGIGQISSEVPQNLSASRPQDRQFILSSKKLLLSDSGFYLCAWIPLGAEAFFGQGTRLTVV.